This is a list of T cell receptor beta chains from one sample in a study of cytomegalovirus exposure and HLA in healthy donors. Method: immunoSEQ multiplex PCR; TCRdb's copy keeps in-frame clones and lacks some. Here the sample spans some 48,000 clones, roughly 85% being singletons. Sequenced: PBMCs. These receptor sequences come from a woman aged 25 to 45 in good health and CMV-seronegative. CDR3s include the opening cysteine and the closing phenylalanine or tryptophan. D genes are given only for firm matches.

cdr3_nt	cdr3_aa	v_call	j_call	cdr3_length	d_call
TGTGCCAGCAGCCGGGGACTAGCGGCTTTCACGGGGAATGAGCAGTTCTTC	CASSRGLAAFTGNEQFF	TRBV9	TRBJ2-1	17	TRBD2
TGTGCCAGCAGCGTAAAGACAGCGGGAGGCGAGCAGTACTTC	CASSVKTAGGEQYF	TRBV9	TRBJ2-7	14	TRBD2
TGTGCCAGCAGCGGGACAGGGGTCGGGGAGCTGTTTTTT	CASSGTGVGELFF	TRBV7-2	TRBJ2-2	13	TRBD1
TGTGCCGGTGGGACTTTAGCGGCAAACTACAATGAGCAGTTCTTC	CAGGTLAANYNEQFF	TRBV18	TRBJ2-1	15	NA
TGTGCCAGCAGCCAAGGACAGGGAAACTACGAGCAGTACTTC	CASSQGQGNYEQYF	TRBV7-6	TRBJ2-7	14	TRBD1
TGTGCTAGTGGTTTGTATGGGAACCCGGGACAGGGGGCTGTGGGAGCTTTCTTT	CASGLYGNPGQGAVGAFF	TRBV12-5	TRBJ1-1	18	TRBD1
TGTGCCAGCAGTTTATCGGGGACTCCCCCTCAGCAGTTCTTC	CASSLSGTPPQQFF	TRBV27	TRBJ2-1	14	NA
TGTGCCAGCAGTTTAGGTTTGGACAGGGACTATGGCTACACCTTC	CASSLGLDRDYGYTF	TRBV28	TRBJ1-2	15	TRBD1
TGTGCCAGCAGCTCCGAGAGGAACACAGATACGCAGTATTTT	CASSSERNTDTQYF	TRBV14	TRBJ2-3	14	NA
TGTGCCAGCAGCTTAGTATCGTATGTCAAGCTGCTAGGATACAATGAGCAGTTCTTC	CASSLVSYVKLLGYNEQFF	TRBV7-2	TRBJ2-1	19	NA